What follows are 32 T cell receptor beta chains derived from one specimen sequenced in a study of monozygotic twins with inflammatory bowel disease. TCRdb re-analyzed the 5' RACE reads; it lists each CDR3 protein once, without DNA. The repertoire table contains roughly 300,000 distinct CDR3 sequences. The sample taken for sequencing was blood. These receptors all stem from a human donor with ulcerative colitis or Crohn's disease, or a healthy co-twin of an affected twin (not recorded which).

The chain recombines TRBV20-1 with TRBJ1-5; TCRdb's D call of TRBD1 is untestable without DNA. In germline, CDR1 is DFQATT, CDR2 SNEGSKA (reference sequence). The CDR3 runs to 13 residues. CDR3 protein: CSARRQLNQPQHF.

V is TRBV5-1 and J is TRBJ2-5. Germline CDR1 is SGHRS and CDR2 is YFSETQ. The CDR3 is 15 residues long. The CDR3 sequence: CASSLVSSVSETQYF.

V usage is TRBV12-3 or TRBV12-4 and J usage is TRBJ2-5. The length of the CDR3 is 13 residues. The CDR3 protein is CASRQHGVETQYF.

The chain joins TRBV18 to TRBJ1-1. CDR3 length: 14 amino acids. The germline gives CDR1 KGHSH, CDR2 LQKENI. CDR3 residues: CASSPLRMNTEAFF.

The chain couples TRBV19 to TRBJ2-7; no DNA is available, so the TRBD1 call from TCRdb remains unchecked. This CDR3 has 15 residues. Germline values: CDR1 LNHDA, CDR2 SQIVND (reference sequence). The CDR3 region is CASSISRQGPYEQYF. Together with reference TRBV19 and TRBJ2-7, the CDR3 gives the full variable domain: DGGITQSPKYLFRKEGQNVTLSCEQNLNHDAMYWYRQDPGQGLRLIYYSQIVNDFQKGDIAEGYSVSREKKESFPLTVTSAQKNPTAFYLCASSISRQGPYEQYFGPGTRLTVT.

This rearrangement joins TRBV6-2 or TRBV6-3 to TRBJ1-5; TCRdb names TRBD1, which stays unverified in the absence of DNA. The CDR3 runs to 14 residues. In germline, CDR1 is MNHEY, CDR2 SVGEGT. This CDR3 reads CASSYGDRVKPQHF.

This chain uses TRBV7-9 with TRBJ2-2; TCRdb's assignment of TRBD1 cannot be checked, as there is no DNA. Germline CDR1 reads SEHNR; CDR2 reads FQNEAQ (reference sequence). The CDR3 runs to 16 residues. The CDR3 reads CASSRTANTNTGELFF.

The chain joins TRBV7-2 to TRBJ1-2; absent DNA, TCRdb's TRBD1 call cannot be checked. Germline V lookup: CDR1 SGHTA, CDR2 FQGNSA. CDR3 size: 13 residues. The CDR3 sequence: CASTRQPIYGYTF.

The chain links TRBV3-1 to TRBJ1-1; checking the TCRdb D call of TRBD1 is not possible without DNA. The CDR3 consists of 16 residues. Germline CDR1 is LGHDT and CDR2 is YNNKEL (reference sequence). The CDR3: CASSQGQFLMNTEAFF.

The V and J genes are TRBV7-2 and TRBJ2-1; checking the TCRdb D call of TRBD1 is not possible without DNA. The CDR3 has 14 residues. Germline CDR1 is SGHTA and CDR2 is FQGNSA. This CDR3 is CASSLYGGYNEQFF.

The rearrangement joins TRBV25-1 to TRBJ1-6; lacking DNA, the TRBD1 call made by TCRdb goes unchecked. Germline V gene sequence: CDR1 MGHDK, CDR2 SYGVNS. The CDR3 spans 17 residues. The CDR3: CASSEYLGRRANSPLHF.

The chain has TRBV30 and TRBJ1-2; TCRdb designates TRBD1, a call that cannot be tested without DNA. Germline-derived CDR1 and CDR2 are GTSNPN and SVGIG (reference sequence). This CDR3 comprises 14 residues. The CDR3: CAWARGGRGYGYTF.

V and J are TRBV11-1 and TRBJ2-6; TCRdb names TRBD1, which stays unverified in the absence of DNA. Germline CDR1 reads SGHAT; CDR2 reads FQDESV (reference sequence). This CDR3 is built from 18 residues. The CDR3 protein is CASSPRTGVPSGANVLTF. Complete variable domain (other parts from reference TRBV11-1 and TRBJ2-6): EAEVAQSPRYKITEKSQAVAFWCDPISGHATLYWYRQILGQGPELLVQFQDESVVDDSQLPKDRFSAERLKGVDSTLKIQPAELGDSAMYLCASSPRTGVPSGANVLTFGAGSRLTVL.

V is TRBV7-2 and J is TRBJ1-2; TCRdb gives TRBD1 as the D gene, but with no DNA this cannot be confirmed. Germline CDR1 reads SGHTA; CDR2 reads FQGNSA. The length of the CDR3 is 14 residues. CDR3 residues: CASSTGQGIGGYTF.

The V and J genes are TRBV6-1 and TRBJ2-2; lacking DNA, the TRBD2 call made by TCRdb goes unchecked. Germline V gives CDR1 MNHNS, CDR2 SASEGT. The CDR3 runs 15 residues. CDR3 sequence: CVSSEGLAGAGELFF.

V gene TRBV18 combines with J gene TRBJ1-1; TCRdb's D gene call, TRBD1, goes unchecked for lack of DNA. The CDR3 length is 14 residues. Germline V lookup: CDR1 KGHSH, CDR2 LQKENI. The CDR3 sequence is CASSLTTGASEAFF.

V is TRBV6-5 and J is TRBJ2-1. This CDR3 has 15 amino acids. Per the germline V gene, CDR1 is MNHEY and CDR2 is SVGAGI. CDR3 in amino acids: CASSYRLGADNEQFF.

This chain connects TRBV3-1 to TRBJ1-6; absent DNA, TCRdb's TRBD1 call cannot be checked. The CDR3 sequence is 16 residues long. The germline gives CDR1 LGHDT, CDR2 YNNKEL (reference sequence). The CDR3 here is CASSQNSLVGGSPLHF.

The V gene is TRBV20-1, the J gene TRBJ2-7; no DNA is available, so the TRBD2 call from TCRdb remains unchecked. The germline CDR1 and CDR2 sequences are DFQATT and SNEGSKA (reference sequence). This CDR3 comprises 19 residues. CDR3 in amino acids: CSARDRPPGLGRGSYEQYF.

This sequence joins TRBV20-1 and TRBJ2-5; TCRdb lists TRBD2, though no DNA is available to test this call. Germline CDR1 reads DFQATT; CDR2 reads SNEGSKA (reference sequence). The CDR3 is 13 amino acids. CDR3 in amino acids: CSARRTDLAAQYF.

CDR3 in amino acids: CASSRGTSAYEQYF. The V gene is TRBV3-1, the J gene TRBJ2-7; TCRdb names TRBD2, which stays unverified in the absence of DNA. This CDR3 region has 14 residues. Germline values: CDR1 LGHDT, CDR2 YNNKEL (reference sequence).

This chain's CDR3 is CASSRLASAYNEQFF. This rearrangement joins TRBV12-3 or TRBV12-4 to TRBJ2-1; TCRdb proposes TRBD2, but this gene call is untestable without DNA. This CDR3 region has 15 residues.

The chain couples TRBV19 to TRBJ2-7; checking the TCRdb D call of TRBD1 is not possible without DNA. The CDR3 sequence is 12 residues long. CDR1 and CDR2 from the germline V gene are LNHDA and SQIVND (reference sequence). The CDR3 is CASSSGQDEQYF.

This chain joins TRBV28 and TRBJ2-1. The CDR3 spans 12 residues. Germline V gene lookup returns CDR1 MDHEN and CDR2 SYDVKM. The CDR3 reads CASKILNNEQFF.

This chain connects TRBV28 to TRBJ1-1; TCRdb's D call, TRBD1, is unchecked because there is no DNA. This CDR3 comprises 14 residues. In germline, CDR1 is MDHEN, CDR2 SYDVKM. The CDR3 protein is CASRGDRRNTEAFF.

The chain uses TRBV6-2 or TRBV6-3 and TRBJ1-6; there is no DNA to check the TCRdb D call of TRBD1. Germline CDR1 is MNHEY and CDR2 is SVGEGT. The CDR3 spans 14 residues. The CDR3 loop is CASTPGRYNSPLHF.

This rearrangement joins TRBV29-1 to TRBJ1-5; no DNA is available, so the TRBD1 call from TCRdb remains unchecked. The germline V gene encodes CDR1 SQVTM and CDR2 ANQGSEA. There are 13 residues in the CDR3. CDR3 protein: CSVGQGDNQPQHF. Full variable domain (missing parts from reference TRBV29-1 and TRBJ1-5): SAVISQKPSRDICQRGTSLTIQCQVDSQVTMMFWYRQQPGQSLTLIATANQGSEATYESGFVIDKFPISRPNLTFSTLTVSNMSPEDSSIYLCSVGQGDNQPQHFGDGTRLSIL.

The chain has TRBV6-1 and TRBJ2-1. Germline V gene data show CDR1 as MNHNS and CDR2 as SASEGT. This CDR3 has 12 amino acids. The CDR3 sequence: CASSEPYNEQFF.

The J gene is TRBJ2-5, the V gene TRBV5-6. CDR3 length: 13 amino acids. Per the germline V gene, CDR1 is SGHDT and CDR2 is YYEEEE. The chain's CDR3 is CASSLEAKETQYF.

This chain uses TRBV5-1 with TRBJ2-1; TCRdb's D call, TRBD1, is unchecked because there is no DNA. In germline, CDR1 is SGHRS, CDR2 YFSETQ. The CDR3 is made up of 14 amino acids. The CDR3 sequence: CASSLQGSPNEQFF.

This chain uses TRBV4-3 with TRBJ2-2; TCRdb lists TRBD1, though no DNA is available to test this call. The CDR3 consists of 14 residues. Germline V gene sequence: CDR1 LGHNA, CDR2 YSLEER. CDR3 in amino acids: CASSQDWASGELFF.

The chain carries TRBV7-2 and TRBJ2-4; TCRdb picks TRBD1, but there is no DNA to check that call. Per the germline V gene, CDR1 is SGHTA and CDR2 is FQGNSA. The CDR3 has 14 residues. CDR3 loop: CASSLGTGGIVQYF.